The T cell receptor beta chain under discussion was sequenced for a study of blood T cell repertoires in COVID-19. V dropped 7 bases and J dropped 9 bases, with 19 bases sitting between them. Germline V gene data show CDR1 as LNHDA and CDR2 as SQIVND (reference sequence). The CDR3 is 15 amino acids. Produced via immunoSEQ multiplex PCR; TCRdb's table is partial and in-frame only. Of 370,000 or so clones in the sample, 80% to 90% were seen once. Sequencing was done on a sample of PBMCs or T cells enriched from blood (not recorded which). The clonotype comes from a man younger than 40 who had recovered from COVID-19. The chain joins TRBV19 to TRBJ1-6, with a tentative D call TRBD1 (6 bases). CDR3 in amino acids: CASTPSGVGGSPLHF. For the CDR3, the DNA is TGTGCCAGTACCCCATCAGGGGTGGGCGGTTCACCCCTCCACTTT.